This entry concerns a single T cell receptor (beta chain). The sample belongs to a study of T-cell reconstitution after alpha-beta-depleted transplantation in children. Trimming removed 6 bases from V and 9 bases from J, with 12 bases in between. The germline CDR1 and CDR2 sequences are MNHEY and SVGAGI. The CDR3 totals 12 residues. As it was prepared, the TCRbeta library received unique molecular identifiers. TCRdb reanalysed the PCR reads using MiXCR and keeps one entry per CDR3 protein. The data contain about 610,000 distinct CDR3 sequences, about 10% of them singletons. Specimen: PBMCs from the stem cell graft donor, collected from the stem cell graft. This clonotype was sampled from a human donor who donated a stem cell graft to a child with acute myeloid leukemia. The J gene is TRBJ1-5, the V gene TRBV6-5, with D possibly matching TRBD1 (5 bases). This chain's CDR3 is CASRTEVGPQHF. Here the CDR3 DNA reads TGTGCCAGCAGGACAGAGGTGGGGCCCCAGCATTTT.